The rows below give T cell receptor beta chains drawn from one sample of a study of blood T cell repertoires in COVID-19. TCRdb keeps only in-frame clones here, not all; method: immunoSEQ multiplex PCR. The table lists fewer than 450,000 clones, about 90% of them singletons. Sequenced input: peripheral blood. These receptors all stem from a woman aged 18-29 years who had recovered from COVID-19. The CDR3 runs from the conserved cysteine through the conserved F or W. A D gene is named only where the DNA matches it firmly. A clone size is listed for some rows: how often the clone was seen (once, few, many), or a class if it is expanded.

clone size | J gene | D gene | V gene | CDR3 protein | CDR3 DNA
. | TRBJ2-1 | TRBD2 | TRBV19 | CASSPRLFSGGSYNEQFF | TGTGCCAGTAGTCCGCGACTGTTTTCGGGAGGGTCCTACAATGAGCAGTTCTTC
. | TRBJ2-3 | TRBD2 | TRBV7-2 | CASSLVNSGTSTDTQYF | TGTGCCAGCAGCTTAGTGAATAGCGGGACTAGCACAGATACGCAGTATTTT
few | TRBJ1-6 | . | TRBV7-9 | CASSLSFSPLHF | TGTGCCAGCAGCTTAAGCTTTTCACCCCTCCACTTT
. | TRBJ2-1 | TRBD2 | TRBV19 | CASSIGTIDNEQFF | TGTGCCAGTAGTATCGGGACTATAGACAATGAGCAGTTCTTC
. | TRBJ1-3 | . | TRBV5-5 | CASGVGELPGNTIYF | TGTGCCAGCGGCGTGGGGGAGCTCCCTGGAAACACCATATATTTT
. | TRBJ2-1 | . | TRBV19 | CASSIERVSYNEQFF | TGTGCCAGTAGTATTGAGCGGGTGTCCTACAATGAGCAGTTCTTC
. | TRBJ1-5 | . | TRBV10-3 | CAISESEESPQHF | TGTGCCATCAGTGAGTCCGAGGAGTCGCCCCAGCATTTT
. | TRBJ2-1 | TRBD2 | TRBV7-8 | CASSHAGGSYNEQFF | TGTGCCAGCAGCCACGCGGGAGGCTCCTACAATGAGCAGTTCTTC
once | TRBJ2-5 | . | TRBV11-3 | CASSFLLSKETQYF | TGTGCCAGCAGCTTCTTACTGTCAAAAGAGACCCAGTACTTC
. | TRBJ1-2 | . | TRBV19 | CASSWGRGSYGYTF | TGTGCCAGTAGTTGGGGACGGGGGAGCTATGGCTACACCTTC
. | TRBJ1-5 | . | TRBV4-3 | CASSQDSTRFQPQHF | TGCGCCAGCAGCCAAGATTCTACGAGGTTTCAGCCCCAGCATTTT
. | TRBJ1-4 | TRBD1 | TRBV9 | CASSPGQGHEKLFF | TGTGCCAGCAGCCCGGGACAGGGGCATGAAAAACTGTTTTTT
. | TRBJ1-1 | TRBD1 | TRBV5-1 | CASSEQGMNTEAFF | TGCGCCAGCAGCGAACAGGGGATGAACACTGAAGCTTTCTTT
. | TRBJ2-1 | TRBD2 | TRBV4-1 | CASSPTSGYNEQFF | TGCGCCAGCAGCCCGACTAGCGGGTACAATGAGCAGTTCTTC
once | TRBJ2-2 | TRBD1 | TRBV7-9 | CARTGTANTGELFF | TGTGCCAGGACCGGGACAGCGAACACCGGGGAGCTGTTTTTT
. | TRBJ2-5 | . | TRBV10-1 | CASSESQGQETQYF | TGCGCCAGCAGTGAGTCGCAGGGCCAAGAGACCCAGTACTTC
. | TRBJ2-3 | TRBD2 | TRBV14 | CASSQEILAGGSDTQYF | TGTGCCAGCAGCCAAGAAATTCTAGCGGGAGGCTCAGATACGCAGTATTTT
. | TRBJ2-3 | . | TRBV6-6 | CASRPRGTDTQYF | TGTGCCAGCAGGCCGCGAGGCACAGATACGCAGTATTTT
. | TRBJ1-4 | . | TRBV5-1 | CASSLLGTRDEKLFF | TGCGCCAGCAGCTTGTTAGGGACACGAGATGAAAAACTGTTTTTT
. | TRBJ2-3 | . | TRBV5-6 | CASSLGPLGVTDTQYF | TGTGCCAGCAGCTTGGGCCCCCTCGGGGTAACAGATACGCAGTATTTT
. | TRBJ2-5 | . | TRBV5-1 | CASSLSGEYQETQYF | TGCGCCAGCAGCTTATCAGGCGAGTACCAAGAGACCCAGTACTTC
. | TRBJ2-1 | . | TRBV7-2 | CASSLGTRPGEQFF | TGTGCCAGCAGCTTAGGAACCAGGCCCGGTGAGCAGTTCTTC
. | TRBJ2-5 | TRBD2 | TRBV9 | CASSAGTSQETQYF | TGTGCCAGCAGCGCGGGGACTAGTCAAGAGACCCAGTACTTC
. | TRBJ2-3 | . | TRBV7-8 | CASRYRGKYSTDTQYF | TGTGCCAGCAGGTATCGGGGGAAGTATAGCACAGATACGCAGTATTTT
. | TRBJ2-3 | . | TRBV5-6 | CASSRRLGAIHTDTQYF | TGTGCCAGCAGCCGACGACTGGGTGCGATCCACACAGATACGCAGTATTTT
. | TRBJ2-2 | . | TRBV7-2 | CASSPRGGTNTGELFF | TGTGCCAGCAGCCCACGAGGTGGTACGAACACCGGGGAGCTGTTTTTT
. | TRBJ2-3 | TRBD2 | TRBV13 | CASSLLTSGFPTDTQYF | TGTGCCAGCAGCTTACTCACTAGCGGGTTTCCCACAGATACGCAGTATTTT
. | TRBJ2-1 | TRBD2 | TRBV18 | CASSTGLAGFTNEQFF | TGTGCCAGCTCAACCGGACTAGCGGGATTTACCAATGAGCAGTTCTTC
. | TRBJ1-6 | . | TRBV7-8 | CASSEKDSRNSPLHF | TGTGCCAGCAGCGAAAAGGACAGCCGAAATTCACCCCTCCACTTT
. | TRBJ2-3 | . | TRBV7-9 | CASSLDITDTQYF | TGTGCCAGCAGCTTAGATATAACAGATACGCAGTATTTT
. | TRBJ2-3 | TRBD2 | TRBV7-8 | CASSSIFGASGRGDTQYF | TGTGCCAGCAGCTCCATTTTTGGGGCTAGCGGGAGAGGAGATACGCAGTATTTT
. | TRBJ1-3 | . | TRBV11-2 | CASTLGLRGSGNTIYF | TGTGCCAGCACGCTTGGATTACGCGGCTCTGGAAACACCATATATTTT
. | TRBJ1-2 | TRBD1 | TRBV3-1/TRBV3-2 | CASSQGQFYGYTF | TGTGCCAGCAGCCAGGGACAGTTCTATGGCTACACCTTC
once | TRBJ2-3 | . | TRBV7-9 | CASSPLISTDTQYF | TGTGCCAGCAGCCCGCTAATTAGCACAGATACGCAGTATTTT
. | TRBJ1-1 | TRBD1 | TRBV5-1 | CATSDPGTGKEAFF | TGCGCCACCTCAGACCCGGGGACAGGTAAAGAAGCTTTCTTT
. | TRBJ2-2 | . | TRBV5-1 | CASSLVERALGGELFF | TGCGCCAGCAGCTTGGTAGAGCGGGCCTTGGGCGGGGAGCTGTTTTTT
. | TRBJ2-5 | . | TRBV6-5 | CASSTTGTPRETQYF | TGTGCCAGCAGTACTACAGGGACCCCCCGAGAGACCCAGTACTTC
. | TRBJ2-5 | TRBD2 | TRBV28 | CASSSSGSFVGQETQYF | TGTGCCAGCAGTTCTAGCGGGAGTTTTGTGGGTCAAGAGACCCAGTACTTC
. | TRBJ1-1 | TRBD1 | TRBV13 | CASSPRDRGYNTEAFF | TGTGCCAGCAGCCCCAGGGACAGGGGTTATAACACTGAAGCTTTCTTT
. | TRBJ1-1 | . | TRBV15 | CATKEGYAGPEAFF | TGTGCCACCAAGGAGGGATATGCGGGTCCTGAAGCTTTCTTT
. | TRBJ1-2 | TRBD1 | TRBV19 | CASTYFDRVGGYTF | TGTGCCAGTACCTACTTCGACAGGGTGGGTGGCTACACCTTC
. | TRBJ1-2 | . | TRBV30 | CAWSVSGRYNYGYTF | TGTGCCTGGAGTGTATCCGGTAGATATAACTATGGCTACACCTTC
. | TRBJ1-1 | . | TRBV6-1 | CASSGAPVQYPAFF | TGTGCCAGCAGTGGAGCACCGGTACAGTACCCAGCTTTCTTT
. | TRBJ2-3 | . | TRBV9 | CASSRAGTTDTQYF | TGTGCCAGCAGTAGGGCGGGGACCACAGATACGCAGTATTTT
. | TRBJ1-3 | . | TRBV3-1/TRBV3-2 | CASSQATGGNTIYF | TGTGCCAGCAGCCAAGCAACAGGGGGAAACACCATATATTTT
. | TRBJ1-6 | . | TRBV6-5 | CASSSSSSSYNSPLHF | TGTGCCAGCAGTTCCTCATCGAGCTCCTATAATTCACCCCTCCACTTT
few | TRBJ1-5 | TRBD1 | TRBV2 | CASSEGVDRGQGNQPQHF | TGTGCCAGCAGTGAAGGAGTTGACAGGGGGCAGGGCAATCAGCCCCAGCATTTT
. | TRBJ1-2 | . | TRBV6-5 | CASRRGVGNYGYTF | TGTGCCAGCAGGCGCGGCGTCGGGAACTATGGCTACACCTTC
. | TRBJ2-1 | . | TRBV19 | CASRESSYNEQFF | TGTGCCAGTAGGGAGTCTTCCTACAATGAGCAGTTCTTC
once | TRBJ2-1 | TRBD1 | TRBV7-9 | CASSPRQGAYNEQFF | TGTGCCAGCAGCCCGAGACAGGGGGCCTACAATGAGCAGTTCTTC
. | TRBJ1-1 | . | TRBV7-2 | CASSGDTFTEAFF | TGTGCCAGCAGCGGGGACACGTTCACTGAAGCTTTCTTT
. | TRBJ2-2 | TRBD1 | TRBV19 | CASSMGQGIGELFF | TGTGCCAGTAGTATGGGACAGGGGATCGGGGAGCTGTTTTTT
. | TRBJ2-3 | . | TRBV18 | CASSPEADSFAGAVDTQYF | TGTGCCAGCTCACCAGAAGCCGATTCCTTCGCAGGGGCCGTAGATACGCAGTATTTT
. | TRBJ2-1 | . | TRBV12-5 | CASGPSDSAGRNEQFF | TGTGCTAGTGGTCCATCCGACTCGGCAGGGAGGAATGAGCAGTTCTTC
. | TRBJ1-4 | . | TRBV4-3 | CASSQGTGRDEKLFF | TGCGCCAGCAGCCAAGGCACAGGGAGGGATGAAAAACTGTTTTTT